Below, 12 T cell receptor beta chains from the same sample are listed, as sequenced in a study of a mutant IDH1 vaccine in newly diagnosed glioma. TCRdb's table, derived via immunoSEQ multiplex PCR, lists solely in-frame clones and lacks some. The repertoire consists of some 90,000 clones, with over 75% occurring once and the leading ten covering roughly 5.3%. Stated time point: baseline, week 1 (first vaccination visit). Treatment in this sample: pre-vaccination baseline after standard-of-care therapy. Sequencing was performed on PBMCs, taken from a glioma patient treated with radiotherapy, temozolomide or both. The source is a man in his forties with glioma. Some clones in this sample may be carry-over from other donors' samples.

CDR3 in amino acids: CASSFSDFGYTF. The CDR3 DNA is TGTGCCAGCAGCTTCTCGGATTTTGGCTACACCTTC. The chain combines TRBV7-9 with TRBJ1-2; D remains ambiguous. CDR1 SEHNR and CDR2 FQNEAQ come from the germline V gene (reference sequence). V lost 3 bases, J lost 7 bases, and 9 bases lay in between. The CDR3 is 12 residues long.

V and J are TRBV6-6 and TRBJ1-5; D unresolved. The CDR3 consists of 13 residues. V gave up 6 bases and J gave up 8 bases, with 14 bases separating them. Germline CDR1 is MNHNY and CDR2 is SVGAGI (reference sequence). The CDR3 DNA sequence: TGTGCCAGCAGCGATGTGGCGGTAAAGCCCCAGCATTTT. This translates into CASSDVAVKPQHF.

This clone was counted between two and nine times. This rearrangement joins TRBV25-1 to TRBJ1-1, with 9 bases fitting TRBD1. The germline V gene encodes CDR1 MGHDK and CDR2 SYGVNS. This CDR3 has 15 amino acids. V gave up 3 bases and J gave up 5 bases; unmatched junction bases: 7. This chain's CDR3 is CASSDYGTGITEAFF. DNA for the CDR3: TGTGCCAGCAGTGACTACGGGACAGGGATAACTGAAGCTTTCTTT.

This chain links TRBV7-9 with TRBJ1-2, with 9 bases fitting TRBD1. The J segment lost 3 bases and the V segment lost 4 bases, leaving 6 bases of the junction unmatched. CDR3 size: 15 residues. Per the germline V gene, CDR1 is SEHNR and CDR2 is FQNEAQ (reference sequence). CDR3 bases: TGTGCCAGCAGCTCCTGGGGACAGGGTGACTATGGCTACACCTTC. Translating it yields CASSSWGQGDYGYTF.

The CDR3 DNA reads as TGTGCCAGTAGTATACTGGGGGGCTCCCATCGGAGGCAGTACTTC. It specifies CASSILGGSHRRQYF. The chain has TRBV19 and TRBJ2-4, with D perhaps TRBD1 or TRBD2 (6 bases each). Germline values: CDR1 LNHDA, CDR2 SQIVND (reference sequence). V was trimmed by 2 bases and J by 13 bases, leaving 21 bases between them. This CDR3 region has 15 residues.

V gene TRBV5-1 combines with J gene TRBJ1-5; D unresolved. V gave up 4 bases and J gave up 7 bases, with 18 bases separating them. The CDR3 runs 15 residues. Germline values: CDR1 SGHRS, CDR2 YFSETQ. DNA of the CDR3: TGCGCCAGCAGCCCAGATGGCAGGCTAAACCAGCCCCAGCATTTT. Translating gives CASSPDGRLNQPQHF. Using reference TRBV5-1 and TRBJ1-5 for the parts outside the CDR3, the full variable domain is KAGVTQTPRYLIKTRGQQVTLSCSPISGHRSVSWYQQTPGQGLQFLFEYFSETQRNKGNFPGRFSGRQFSNSRSEMNVSTLELGDSALYLCASSPDGRLNQPQHFGDGTRLSIL.

CDR3 in DNA: TGTGCCAGCAGCTATAACAGGGTTACTAATGAAAAACTGTTTTTT. It encodes CASSYNRVTNEKLFF. This chain links TRBV5-6 with TRBJ1-4; D may be TRBD1 (6 bases). V lost 3 bases and J 2 bases, leaving 11 bases between the germline ends. The germline gives CDR1 SGHDT, CDR2 YYEEEE. The CDR3 is 15 amino acids.

In nucleotides, the CDR3 is TGTGCCAGTAGTCGACAGGGCCAAAATCAGCCCCAGCATTTT. It yields the protein CASSRQGQNQPQHF. This rearrangement joins TRBV19 to TRBJ1-5, with TRBD1 matching over 7 bases. Unmatched junction bases numbered 5, after V lost 5 bases and J lost 4 bases. This CDR3 has 14 residues. CDR1 and CDR2 from the germline V gene are LNHDA and SQIVND (reference sequence).

The chain joins TRBV7-9 to TRBJ1-2; D remains ambiguous. The ends were cut back, 5 bases at V and 6 bases at J, with 13 bases in the middle. The germline CDR1 and CDR2 sequences are SEHNR and FQNEAQ (reference sequence). The CDR3 spans 13 residues. The CDR3 spells CASSPMWGDGYTF. CDR3 nucleotide sequence: TGTGCCAGCAGCCCCATGTGGGGTGATGGCTACACCTTC.

V is TRBV6-5 and J is TRBJ1-1; tentatively, D is TRBD1 (5 bases). Trimming took off 3 bases at V and 3 bases at J, with 14 bases between the two ends. Germline V lookup: CDR1 MNHEY, CDR2 SVGAGI. The CDR3 totals 15 residues. As DNA, the CDR3 is TGTGCCAGCAGTTATGACTGGCGGGGGGACACTGAAGCTTTCTTT. It translates to CASSYDWRGDTEAFF.

The CDR3 loop is CASSEVGTGTYEQYF. The CDR3 nucleotides are TGTGCCAGCAGTGAAGTGGGGACAGGGACCTACGAGCAGTACTTC. The J gene is TRBJ2-7, the V gene TRBV2, with 9 bases lining up with TRBD1. Germline CDR1 SNHLY, CDR2 FYNNEI. The length of the CDR3 is 15 residues. V dropped 1 base and J dropped 2; count of bases not matched to a gene: 3.

This clone was detected a few times. This sequence joins TRBV18 and TRBJ2-3; no clear D gene. V lost 5 bases to trimming and J lost 4 bases, with 16 bases between them. The length of the CDR3 is 15 residues. From germline, CDR1 is KGHSH and CDR2 LQKENI. In nucleotides, the CDR3 is TGTGCCAGCTCAACCTATGGGGAACGGTCAGATACGCAGTATTTT. This sequence encodes CASSTYGERSDTQYF.